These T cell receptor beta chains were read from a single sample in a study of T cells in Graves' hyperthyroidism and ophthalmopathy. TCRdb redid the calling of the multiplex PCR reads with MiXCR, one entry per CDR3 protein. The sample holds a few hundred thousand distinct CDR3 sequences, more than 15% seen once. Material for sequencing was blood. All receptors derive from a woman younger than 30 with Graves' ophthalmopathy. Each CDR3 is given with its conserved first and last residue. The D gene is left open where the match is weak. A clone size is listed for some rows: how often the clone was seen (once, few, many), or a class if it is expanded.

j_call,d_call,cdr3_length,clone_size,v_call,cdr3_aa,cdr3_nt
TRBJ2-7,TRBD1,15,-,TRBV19,CASSNRDRSSYEQYF,TGTGCCAGTAGTAACAGGGACAGGAGCTCCTACGAGCAGTACTTC
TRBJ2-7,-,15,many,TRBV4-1,CASSQEQGGYREQYF,TGCGCCAGCAGCCAAGAGCAGGGAGGCTATCGGGAGCAGTACTTC
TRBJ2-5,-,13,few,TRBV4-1,CASSQNMGETQYF,TGCGCCAGCAGCCAAAACATGGGGGAGACCCAGTACTTC
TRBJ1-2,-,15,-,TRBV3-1,CASSQDDEANYGYTF,TGTGCCAGCAGCCAAGACGACGAGGCTAACTATGGCTACACCTTC
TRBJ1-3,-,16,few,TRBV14,CASSQDRVPLWNTIYF,TGTGCCAGCAGCCAAGATCGGGTGCCCCTGTGGAACACCATATATTTT
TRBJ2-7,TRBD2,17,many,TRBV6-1,CASSRGTSEAYSYEQYF,TGTGCCAGCAGCAGGGGGACTAGCGAGGCTTATTCCTACGAGCAGTACTTC
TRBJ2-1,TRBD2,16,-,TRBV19,CASSIGRIAGGNEQFF,TGTGCCAGTAGTATAGGTCGAATAGCGGGAGGGAATGAGCAGTTCTTC
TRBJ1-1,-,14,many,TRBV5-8,CASSLAAGATEAFF,TGTGCCAGCAGCTTGGCGGCAGGGGCCACTGAAGCTTTCTTT
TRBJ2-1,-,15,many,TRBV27,CASSPSNGLNNEQFF,TGTGCCAGCAGTCCCTCGAACGGACTGAACAATGAGCAGTTCTTC
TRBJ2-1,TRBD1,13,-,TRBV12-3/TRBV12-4,CASSFGQGNEQFF,TGTGCCAGCAGTTTCGGACAGGGGAATGAGCAGTTCTTC
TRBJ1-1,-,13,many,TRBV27,CASSTQGNTEAFF,TGTGCCAGCAGTACACAGGGTAACACTGAAGCTTTCTTT
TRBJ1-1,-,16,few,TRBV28,CASSLYFGQGNTEAFF,TGTGCCAGCAGTTTATATTTCGGGCAGGGGAACACTGAAGCTTTCTTT
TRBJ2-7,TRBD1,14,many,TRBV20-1,CSARSDRGKYEQYF,TGCAGTGCTAGAAGTGACAGGGGGAAATACGAGCAGTACTTC
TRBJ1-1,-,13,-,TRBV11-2,CASRMGARTEAFF,TGTGCCAGCAGGATGGGGGCGCGGACTGAAGCTTTCTTT
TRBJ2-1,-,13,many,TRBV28,CASKGSSYNEQFF,TGTGCCAGCAAGGGGAGCTCCTACAATGAGCAGTTCTTC
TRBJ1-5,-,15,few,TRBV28,CASSLGEGYNQPQHF,TGTGCCAGCAGCCTGGGGGAGGGCTACAATCAGCCCCAGCATTTT
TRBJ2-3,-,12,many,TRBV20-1,CSAPTNADTQYF,TGCAGTGCTCCCACGAACGCAGATACGCAGTATTTT
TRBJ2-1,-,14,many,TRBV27,CASSPLGGLTEQFF,TGTGCCAGCAGCCCGCTCGGGGGGCTTACGGAGCAGTTCTTC
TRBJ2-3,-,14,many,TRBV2,CASTLNQGKDTQYF,TGTGCCAGCACCCTGAACCAGGGGAAAGATACGCAGTATTTT
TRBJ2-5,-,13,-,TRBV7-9,CASSSVGSETQYF,TGTGCCAGCAGCTCGGTAGGGTCAGAGACCCAGTACTTC
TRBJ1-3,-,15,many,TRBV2,CASRDQGSSGNTIYF,TGTGCCAGCAGGGACCAGGGGAGCTCTGGAAACACCATATATTTT
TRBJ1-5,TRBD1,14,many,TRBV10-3,CAISGAGGDQPQHF,TGTGCCATCAGTGGAGCAGGGGGGGATCAGCCCCAGCATTTT
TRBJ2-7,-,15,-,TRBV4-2,CASSQFLLWRGEQYF,TGTGCCAGCAGCCAGTTCTTACTATGGCGTGGGGAGCAGTACTTC
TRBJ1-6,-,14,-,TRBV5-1,CASSLSRDNSPLHF,TGCGCCAGCAGCTTATCCAGGGATAATTCACCCCTCCACTTT
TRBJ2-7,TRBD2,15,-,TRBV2,CASSELAGGLYEQYF,TGTGCCAGCAGTGAGCTAGCGGGGGGCCTCTACGAGCAGTACTTC
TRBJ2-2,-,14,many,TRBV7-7,CASSLERLSGELFF,TGTGCTAGCAGCTTAGAGCGGTTATCTGGGGAGCTGTTTTTT
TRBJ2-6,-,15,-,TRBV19,CASRRWLSGANVLTF,TGTGCCAGTAGGAGGTGGCTCTCTGGGGCCAACGTCCTGACTTTC
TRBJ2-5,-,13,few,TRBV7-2,CASTLRGRETQYF,TGTGCCAGCACCCTGCGGGGCAGGGAGACCCAGTACTTC
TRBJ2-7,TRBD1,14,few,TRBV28,CASSSRQGVHEQYF,TGTGCCAGCAGTTCTCGACAGGGTGTCCACGAGCAGTACTTC
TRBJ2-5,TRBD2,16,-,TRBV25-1,CASSERLAGYQETQYF,TGTGCCAGCAGTGAACGACTAGCGGGTTACCAAGAGACCCAGTACTTC
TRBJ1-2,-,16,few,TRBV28,CASSPRHSGQIYGYTF,TGTGCCAGCAGTCCCCGACACTCCGGACAGATCTATGGCTACACCTTC
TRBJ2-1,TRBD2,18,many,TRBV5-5,CASRRGLAGGPSYNEQFF,TGTGCCAGCAGGCGCGGACTAGCGGGGGGGCCCTCCTACAATGAGCAGTTCTTC
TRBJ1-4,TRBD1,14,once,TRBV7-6,CASSPGTGAKKLFF,TGTGCCAGCAGCCCGGGGACAGGGGCGAAAAAACTGTTTTTT
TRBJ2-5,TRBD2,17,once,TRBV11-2,CASRATRASGLEETQYF,TGTGCCAGCAGGGCGACTCGGGCTAGCGGGCTTGAAGAGACCCAGTACTTC